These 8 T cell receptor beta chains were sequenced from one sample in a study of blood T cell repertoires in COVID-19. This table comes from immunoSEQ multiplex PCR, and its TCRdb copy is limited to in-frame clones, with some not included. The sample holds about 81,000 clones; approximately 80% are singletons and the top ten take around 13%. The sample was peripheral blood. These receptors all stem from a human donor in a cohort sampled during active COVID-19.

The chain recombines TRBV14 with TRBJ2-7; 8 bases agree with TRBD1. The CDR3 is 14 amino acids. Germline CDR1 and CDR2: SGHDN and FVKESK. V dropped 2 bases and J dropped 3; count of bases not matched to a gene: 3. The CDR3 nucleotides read TGTGCCAGCAGCCAACTAACAGGGGGCTACGAGCAGTACTTC. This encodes CASSQLTGGYEQYF.

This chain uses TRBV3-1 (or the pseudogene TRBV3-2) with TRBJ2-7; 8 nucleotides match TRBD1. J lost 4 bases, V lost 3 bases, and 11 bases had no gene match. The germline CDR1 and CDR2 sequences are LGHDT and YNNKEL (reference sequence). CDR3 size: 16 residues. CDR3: CASSQIDRTGSYEQYF. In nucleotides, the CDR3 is TGTGCCAGCAGCCAGATTGATAGGACAGGGTCATACGAGCAGTACTTC.

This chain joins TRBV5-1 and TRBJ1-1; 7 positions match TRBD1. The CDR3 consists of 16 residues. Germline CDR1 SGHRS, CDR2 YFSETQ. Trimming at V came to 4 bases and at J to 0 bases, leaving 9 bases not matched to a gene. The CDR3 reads CASSTGPGQMNTEAFF. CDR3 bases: TGCGCCAGCAGCACCGGCCCGGGACAGATGAACACTGAAGCTTTCTTT.

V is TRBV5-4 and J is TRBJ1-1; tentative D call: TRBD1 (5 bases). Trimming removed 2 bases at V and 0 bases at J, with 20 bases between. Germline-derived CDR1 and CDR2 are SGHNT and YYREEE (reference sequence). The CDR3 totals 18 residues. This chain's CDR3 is CASSFWGVIRAMNTEAFF. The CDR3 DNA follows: TGTGCCAGCAGCTTTTGGGGGGTTATCCGGGCCATGAACACTGAAGCTTTCTTT.

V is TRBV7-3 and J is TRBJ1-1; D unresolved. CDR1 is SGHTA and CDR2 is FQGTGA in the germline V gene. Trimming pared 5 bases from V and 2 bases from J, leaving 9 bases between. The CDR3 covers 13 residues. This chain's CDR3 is CASSKSGNTEAFF. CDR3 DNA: TGTGCCAGCAGCAAATCGGGAAACACTGAAGCTTTCTTT.

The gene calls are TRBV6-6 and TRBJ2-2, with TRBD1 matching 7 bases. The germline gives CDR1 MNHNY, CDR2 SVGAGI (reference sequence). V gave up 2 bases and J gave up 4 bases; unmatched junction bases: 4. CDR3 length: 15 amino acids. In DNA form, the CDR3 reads TGTGCCAGCAGTTACCCGACAGGGAGCACCGGGGAGCTGTTTTTT. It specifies CASSYPTGSTGELFF.

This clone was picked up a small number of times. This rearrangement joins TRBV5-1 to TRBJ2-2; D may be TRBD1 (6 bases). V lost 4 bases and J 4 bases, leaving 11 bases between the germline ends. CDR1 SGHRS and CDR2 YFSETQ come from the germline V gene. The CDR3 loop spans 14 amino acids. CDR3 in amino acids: CASSPGQRTGELFF. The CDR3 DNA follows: TGCGCCAGCAGCCCGGGACAACGCACCGGGGAGCTGTTTTTT.

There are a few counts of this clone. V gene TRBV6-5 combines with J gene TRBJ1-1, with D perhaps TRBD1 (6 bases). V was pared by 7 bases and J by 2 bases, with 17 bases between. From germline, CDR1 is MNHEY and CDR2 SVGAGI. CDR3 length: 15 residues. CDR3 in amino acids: CASTGGTRLNTEAFF. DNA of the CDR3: TGTGCCAGCACCGGGGGGACACGTTTAAACACTGAAGCTTTCTTT.